This T cell receptor beta chain was observed in a study of regulatory T cells in long-lasting Graves disease (dated by TCRdb to 2020 to 2023). A note on the overall study: Persistent Graves' disease was defined as antithyroid drug treatment for over 5 years with persistently positive TSH receptor autoantibodies. In the clinical cohort, patients with persistent Graves' disease had used antithyroid drugs for an average of approximately eleven years. Patients with persistent Graves' disease were compared with patients with newly diagnosed Graves' disease using TCR sequencing and RNA sequencing of peripheral blood. A total of 33 samples were covered by TCR sequencing, comprising around 13 persistent and roughly 20 newly diagnosed Graves' disease patients. The study was conducted in China and was registered as a clinical trial. Overall study outcomes, separate from this receptor: Persistent disease showed preferential use of TRBV28, TRBJ1-2 and TRBJ2-5, whereas newly diagnosed disease favored TRBV20-1 and TRBJ2-1. Only the TCR beta chain was sequenced and analyzed. Persistent patients shared more public clonotypes among themselves (around 2,500) than newly diagnosed patients did (more than 850). The authors noted that the small sample size was a limitation that may lower accuracy. Lower TCR Shannon entropy and fewer highly expanded clones were observed in persistent Graves' disease patients than in newly diagnosed patients, which suggested clonal expansion. Peripheral blood alone was examined, since thyroid tissue, which constituted the primary lesion, could not be accessed.

About this clonotype itself: What this receptor recognizes is not known. No much larger clone is present one base from it, and per-base qualities are unavailable.

What the time point label conveys for this sample: persistent/refractory GD, antithyroid drugs over 5 years with positive TRAb. For both TCR sequencing and RNA sequencing, RNA was extracted from PBMCs in TRIzol. The diagnosis of Graves' disease was made according to American Thyroid Association guidelines. Patients were recruited from an endocrinology department in Xi'an, China. Each patient gave 9 to 10 milliliters of peripheral blood, collected in an EDTA anticoagulant tube. Ficoll Paque Plus density gradient separation was used to isolate PBMCs, and no additional T cell sorting was done. An Agilent 2100 Bioanalyzer and agarose gel were used to assess RNA quality, and a NanoDrop 2000 was used to measure RNA concentration. Receptor amplification or capture employed multiplex PCR. TCRdb shows the sequencer as Illumina HiSeq 4000. TCR beta libraries were built with iRepertoire HTBI primers and Arm-PCR amplification of CDR3 regions. Before sequencing, the PCR products underwent gel purification. In the paper's pipeline: Across samples, some 62 TRBV and 13 to 15 TRBJ segments were identified and used for gene usage analysis of CDR3 amino acid clonotypes. COPE and FqMerger were used to merge filtered high-quality paired reads into contigs. BLAST was used to align contigs to IMGT TRBV, TRBD and TRBJ reference genes, with CDR3 defined following IMGT. Any clonotype with a frequency above 0.1% was counted as a highly expanded clone. Shannon entropy served as the measure of repertoire diversity, while the Gini coefficient captured V-J evenness. Public clonotypes were defined as clonotypes shared by more than one individual. In TCRdb, the public reads were trimmed at Q25 with fastp and aligned with MiXCR, with productive beta chains retained. Records with the same CDR3 protein are collapsed into one entry carrying the most frequent genes and DNA. These V and J calls derive from TCRdb rather than the authors' analysis. In all, the sample holds approximately 350,000 distinct CDR3 sequences, and approximately 25% of those were seen once. Of the sample, about 27% is held by the ten largest clones.

CDR1 and CDR2, per the germline V gene (reference sequence), are SEHNR and FQNEAQ. Here V drops 1 base and J drops 7 bases, and the junction holds 7 bases not matched to any gene. From the cysteine through the phenylalanine, the CDR3 covers 15 amino acids. Of all the DNA, just the CDR3 is kept, 45 bases in frame from base 1. The clonotype was recovered from a woman aged 40 to 49 with Graves disease. Donor details come from another sample of the same person, matched by shared clones. The chain uses TRBV7-9 and TRBJ1-5; 7 bases in the middle match TRBD1. This material consisted of peripheral blood mononuclear cells (PBMCs), taken when the disease was refractory, from a patient treated with antithyroid drugs. The nucleotide sequence is given as TGTGCCAGCAGCTTAGGACAGGGCCCCGGGCAGCCCCAGCATTTT. Its product reads: CASSLGQGPGQPQHF.